This T cell receptor beta chain was sequenced in a study of shared clonotypes between healthy human individuals. The length of the CDR3 is 18 residues. Clones were sequenced by immunoSEQ multiplex PCR, and TCRdb holds only the in-frame ones, with some missing. The sample yields fewer than 1.4 million clones, about 84% seen once. Study-level results: A few donors held about 4.6% of naive CD4 clonotypes in common. Represented genetic and exposure-history diversity was restricted by having few donors. Generation probabilities of non-shared clonotypes were lower (relative to those shared by all four donors).

In its sample, this clone was seen once. The antigen remains undetermined. Sequencing was performed on memory CD4+ T cells from PBMCs. The subset: CD45RA-negative fraction. The chain employs TRBV21-1 and TRBJ2-6; the table names TRBD1, a call not compared with the DNA. TRBV21-1 has pseudogene status. The receptor was isolated from a man between 18 and 29 years old in good health. Some clones in this sample may be carry-over from other donors' samples. The CDR3, as DNA: TGTGCCAGCAGCAAAACGTTGGACAGGGGGACTGGGGCCAACGTCCTGACTTTC. Protein sequence: CASSKTLDRGTGANVLTF.